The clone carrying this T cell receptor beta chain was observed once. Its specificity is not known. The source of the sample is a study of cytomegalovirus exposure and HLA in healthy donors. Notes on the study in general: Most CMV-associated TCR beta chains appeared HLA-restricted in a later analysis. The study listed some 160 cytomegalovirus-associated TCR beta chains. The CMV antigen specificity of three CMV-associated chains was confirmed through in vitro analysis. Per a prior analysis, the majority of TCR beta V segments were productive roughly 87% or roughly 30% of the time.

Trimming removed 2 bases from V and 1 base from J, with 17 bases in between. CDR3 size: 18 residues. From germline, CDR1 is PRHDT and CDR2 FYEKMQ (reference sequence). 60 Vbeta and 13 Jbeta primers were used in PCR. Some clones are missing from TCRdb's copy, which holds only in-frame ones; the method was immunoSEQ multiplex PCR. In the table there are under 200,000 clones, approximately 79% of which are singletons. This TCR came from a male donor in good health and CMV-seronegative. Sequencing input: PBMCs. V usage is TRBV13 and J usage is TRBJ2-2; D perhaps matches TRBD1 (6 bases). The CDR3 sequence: CASSLTLRGPWNTGELFF. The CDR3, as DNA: TGTGCCAGCAGCTTAACTCTCAGGGGTCCATGGAACACCGGGGAGCTGTTTTTT.